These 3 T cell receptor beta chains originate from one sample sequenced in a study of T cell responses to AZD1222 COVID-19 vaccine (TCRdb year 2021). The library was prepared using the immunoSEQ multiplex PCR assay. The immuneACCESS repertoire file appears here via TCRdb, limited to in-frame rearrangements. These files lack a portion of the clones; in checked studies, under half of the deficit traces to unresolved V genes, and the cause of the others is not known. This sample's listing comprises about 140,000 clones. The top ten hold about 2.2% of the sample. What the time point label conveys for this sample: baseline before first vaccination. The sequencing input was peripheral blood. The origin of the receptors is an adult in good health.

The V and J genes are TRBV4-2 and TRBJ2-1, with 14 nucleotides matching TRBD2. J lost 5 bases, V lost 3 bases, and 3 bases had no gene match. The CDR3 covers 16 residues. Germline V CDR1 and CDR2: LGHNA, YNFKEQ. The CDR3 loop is CASSQTSGGDHNEQFF. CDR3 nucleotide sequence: TGTGCCAGCAGCCAGACTAGCGGGGGGGATCACAATGAGCAGTTCTTC.

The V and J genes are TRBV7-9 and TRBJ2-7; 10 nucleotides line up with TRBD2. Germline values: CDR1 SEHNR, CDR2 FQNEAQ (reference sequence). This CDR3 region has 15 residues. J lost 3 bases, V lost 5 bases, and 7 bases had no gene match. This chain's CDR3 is CASSPPSGGFYEQYF. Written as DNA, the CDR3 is TGTGCCAGCAGCCCTCCTAGCGGGGGCTTCTACGAGCAGTACTTC. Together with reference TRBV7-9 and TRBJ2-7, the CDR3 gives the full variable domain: DTGVSQNPRHKITKRGQNVTFRCDPISEHNRLYWYRQTLGQGPEFLTYFQNEAQLEKSRLLSDRFSAERPKGSFSTLEIQRTEQGDSAMYLCASSPPSGGFYEQYFGPGTRLTVT.

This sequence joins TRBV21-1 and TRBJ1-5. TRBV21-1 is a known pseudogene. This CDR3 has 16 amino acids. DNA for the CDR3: TGTGCCAGCAGCCGCCAGGACGGAATCCGTTGTCAGCCCCAGCATTTT. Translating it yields CASSRQDGIRCQPQHF.